The present T cell receptor (beta chain) was sequenced within a study of STAT3 mutations in large granular lymphocyte leukemia. Study outcomes and limitations: Every T-cell large granular lymphocyte leukemia patient had at least one immunodominant TCR beta clonotype.

Regarding this clone: Its antigen remains unknown.

Repertoires were generated with immunoSEQ multiplex PCR, while TCRdb's copy carries only in-frame clones and drops some. The table shows roughly 14,000 clones, with roughly 90% occurring only once. V lost 6 bases to trimming and J lost 4 bases, with 18 bases between them. In germline, CDR1 is MNHEY, CDR2 SMNVEV (reference sequence). The CDR3 loop spans 15 amino acids. This receptor was identified in a man between 35 and 55 years old with T-cell large granular lymphocyte leukemia. Some clones in this sample may be carry-over from other donors' samples. The sequenced sample was peripheral blood mononuclear cells. The chain couples TRBV27 to TRBJ1-2; D uncertain. The CDR3 coding sequence is TGTGCCAGCAGAGCCCTGAGTTCGGGAGGCTATGGCTACACCTTC. Residues: CASRALSSGGYGYTF.